This section outlines one T cell receptor beta chain sequence together with its context. This sample is drawn from a study of cytomegalovirus exposure and HLA in healthy donors. The PCR used 60 Vbeta and 13 Jbeta primers. Measured with immunoSEQ multiplex PCR; TCRdb has only the in-frame clones, and not every one. This sample has approximately 190,000 clones, with 75% to 80% found just once. Material for sequencing was PBMCs. This TCR derives from a young woman in good health and CMV-seropositive.

CDR3 in DNA: TGTGCCAGTAGTTTCCTCGGAGCCTATAATTCACCCCTCCACTTT. It translates to CASSFLGAYNSPLHF. The rearrangement uses TRBV19 and TRBJ1-6; D gene ambiguous. The CDR3 is 15 amino acids. Per germline, CDR1 LNHDA and CDR2 SQIVND (reference sequence). Trimming removed 5 bases at V and 2 bases at J, with 10 bases between.